The clone carrying this TCR beta chain was picked up a small number of times. The antigen is not known. The method was immunoSEQ multiplex PCR; TCRdb's version includes in-frame clones alone and lacks a portion of them. The data hold roughly 20,000 clones, with approximately 69% observed a single time. This record belongs to a study of T cells after posttransplantation cyclophosphamide. Whole-study results and caveats: Tissue-infiltrating T cells from skin or gut overlapped little with blood T cells.

Busulfan-fludarabine conditioning, marrow transplant, and cyclophosphamide on days +3 and +4 were administered. CDR1 SGHNT and CDR2 YYREEE come from the germline V gene (reference sequence). With 4 bases clipped from V and 0 bases from J, the junction kept 7 bases outside the gene matches. The CDR3 length is 16 residues. The chain is built from TRBV5-4 and TRBJ1-5, with 7 positions matching TRBD1. Sample: PBMCs, taken after an allogeneic stem cell transplant with post-transplant cyclophosphamide. This TCR was recovered from a male patient aged 25 to 39 who received an allogeneic stem cell transplant from a related donor, was CMV-positive, and had acute GVHD only. Some T cells may be provided by the graft donor. CDR3 sequence: CASSQGGQSSNQPQHF. In DNA form, the CDR3 reads TGTGCCAGCAGCCAAGGGGGACAGAGTAGCAATCAGCCCCAGCATTTT. Full variable domain (outside the CDR3, taken from reference TRBV5-4 and TRBJ1-5): ETGVTQSPTHLIKTRGQQVTLRCSSQSGHNTVSWYQQALGQGPQFIFQYYREEENGRGNFPPRFSGLQFPNYSSELNVNALELDDSALYLCASSQGGQSSNQPQHFGDGTRLSIL.